This T cell receptor (beta chain) was captured by sequencing in a study of OX40 agonist ivuxolimab in advanced cancers. Points from the study as a whole: Low normalized T-cell clonal expansion was also seen in some nonresponders.

As concerns this clone: No antigen is known for it.

Autoimmune disease history or systemic immunosuppression barred patients. Germline CDR1 reads KGHSH; CDR2 reads LQKENI. Between the trimmed V and J ends, which lost 8 bases and 0 bases, there was a span of 5 bases. The CDR3 contains 11 residues. Assay used: immunoSEQ multiplex PCR; TCRdb lists only in-frame clones, some missing. Of fewer than 85,000 clones in the sample, 90% were seen once. This receptor was taken from an adult with an advanced solid tumor such as melanoma, head and neck, liver or kidney cancer. This chain links TRBV18 with TRBJ2-7; D is undetermined. Material: CD4+ or CD8+ T cells sorted from blood, obtained in a trial of the OX40 agonist ivuxolimab. The CDR3 DNA reads TGTGCCAGCCGCAGCTCCTACGAGCAGTACTTC. It yields the protein CASRSSYEQYF.